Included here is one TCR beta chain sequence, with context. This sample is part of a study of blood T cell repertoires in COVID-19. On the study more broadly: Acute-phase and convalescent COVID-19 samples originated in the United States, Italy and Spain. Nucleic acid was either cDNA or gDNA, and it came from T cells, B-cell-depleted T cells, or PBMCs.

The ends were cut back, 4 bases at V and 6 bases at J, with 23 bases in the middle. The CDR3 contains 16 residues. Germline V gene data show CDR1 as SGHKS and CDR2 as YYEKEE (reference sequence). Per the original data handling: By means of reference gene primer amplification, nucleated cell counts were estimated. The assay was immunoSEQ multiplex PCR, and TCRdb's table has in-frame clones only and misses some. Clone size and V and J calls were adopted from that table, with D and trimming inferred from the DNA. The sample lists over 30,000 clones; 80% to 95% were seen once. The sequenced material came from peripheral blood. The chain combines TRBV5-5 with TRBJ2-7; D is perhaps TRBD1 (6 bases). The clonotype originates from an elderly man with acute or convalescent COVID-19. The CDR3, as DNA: TGTGCCAGCAGCATAAACCCAGGGGCATCACCCTCCGAGCAGTACTTC. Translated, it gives CASSINPGASPSEQYF.